The 2 T cell receptor beta chains given below trace back to one sample, sequenced in a study of CD8 T cells in Susac syndrome. cDNA came from about 0.46 to 1 ug RNA primed by random hexamers. TCRdb passed the immunoSEQ multiplex PCR reads through MiXCR, listing each CDR3 protein once. The data hold 170,000 or so distinct CDR3 sequences, with 94% observed a single time. Input material: CD4+ T cells from PBMCs. The receptor set was obtained from a human donor with Susac syndrome.

The chain has TRBV20-1 and TRBJ2-3, with 11 bases matching TRBD2. The CDR3 spans 16 residues. The junction had 8 bases not matched to a gene; V was cut back by 2 bases and J by 4 bases. Germline loops: CDR1 DFQATT, CDR2 SNEGSKA (reference sequence). CDR3: CSARFNSGGVSDTQYF. The CDR3 coding sequence is TGCAGTGCTAGATTTAATAGCGGGGGGGTGTCAGATACGCAGTATTTT.

V is TRBV15 and J is TRBJ2-5, with 8 bases aligning to TRBD1. Germline assignment: CDR1 LNHNV and CDR2 YYDKDF (reference sequence). J was trimmed by 4 bases and V by 0 bases; bases with no gene match: 7. CDR3 length: 16 amino acids. CDR3 bases: TGTGCCACCAGCAGAGATCTCGCGCAGGGGGCAGAGACCCAGTACTTC. Its protein product is CATSRDLAQGAETQYF.